Shown below are 15 T cell receptor beta chains from a single sample sequenced in a study of beta chain features in type 1 diabetes. The investigators reverse transcribed all of the isolated RNA, so they sequenced expressed TCRB transcripts. Assay used: immunoSEQ multiplex PCR; TCRdb lists only in-frame clones, some missing. The sample yields 200,000 to 250,000 clones, roughly a tenth seen once. Material: central memory CD4+ T cells from blood. Source of these receptors: a young man in good health.

In its sample, this clone was seen a few times. The rearrangement joins TRBV10-3 to TRBJ2-5, with D possibly being TRBD2 (5 bases). Germline assignment: CDR1 ENHRY and CDR2 SYGVKD. V gave up 3 bases and J gave up 9 bases, with 17 bases separating them. The CDR3 length is 14 residues. For the CDR3, the DNA is TGTGCCATCAGTGATTCTCTAGCAACGGGCGCCCAGTACTTC. The encoded protein is CAISDSLATGAQYF.

A few counts support this clone. The genes are TRBV6-1 and TRBJ1-3; no reliable D call. V lost 6 bases, J lost 0 bases, and 6 bases lay in between. The length of the CDR3 is 13 residues. Germline CDR1 reads MNHNS; CDR2 reads SASEGT. CDR3 region: CASRGDSGNTIYF. DNA for the CDR3: TGTGCCAGCAGGGGAGACTCTGGAAACACCATATATTTT.

Remarks on this clone: This may stem from a read error, because a much larger clone lies one nucleotide away. The rearrangement uses TRBV6-1 and TRBJ2-5; D uncertain. Germline loops: CDR1 MNHNS, CDR2 SASEGT. The V and J ends lost 4 bases and 4 bases respectively, with 4 bases between them. This CDR3 is built from 11 residues. CDR3 sequence (DNA): TGTGCCAGCAGTGGACGAGAGACCCAGTACTTC. It encodes CASSGRETQYF.

The sample holds a few counts of this clone. This chain uses TRBV7-2 with TRBJ1-3; no reliable D call. The CDR3 runs 15 residues. The germline gives CDR1 SGHTA, CDR2 FQGNSA. The germline V and J ends were trimmed by 2 bases and 4 bases, with 12 bases remaining between them. CDR3 sequence (DNA): TGTGCCAGCAGCTTAAATTCCCTGCGCGGAAACACCATATATTTT. Translation: CASSLNSLRGNTIYF.

The chain combines TRBV30 with TRBJ2-2, with D tentatively TRBD2 (5 bases). V was shortened by 1 base and J by 4 bases, with 10 bases between the two germline ends. This CDR3 has 14 residues. Germline V CDR1 and CDR2: GTSNPN, SVGIG (reference sequence). This chain's CDR3 is CAWSGGLPTGELFF. The CDR3, as DNA: TGTGCCTGGAGTGGAGGACTCCCCACCGGGGAGCTGTTTTTT.

The rearrangement joins TRBV7-2 to TRBJ1-5; D is possibly TRBD1 (6 bases). Trimming removed 1 base from V and 7 bases from J, with 14 bases in between. The CDR3 spans 15 residues. Germline CDR1 and CDR2: SGHTA and FQGNSA. CDR3 protein: CASSLEPGAGQPQHF. In DNA, the CDR3 is TGTGCCAGCAGCTTAGAGCCAGGGGCAGGCCAGCCCCAGCATTTT.

This clone came up a few times. This chain joins TRBV10-3 and TRBJ2-1, with D uncertain. This CDR3 spans 12 amino acids. Trimming pared 2 bases from V and 6 bases from J, leaving 5 bases between. In germline, CDR1 is ENHRY, CDR2 SYGVKD. The CDR3 loop reads CAISEGANEQFF. DNA for the CDR3: TGTGCCATCAGTGAGGGCGCCAATGAGCAGTTCTTC.

This clone was detected only once. The chain links TRBV2 to TRBJ2-7; 8 positions match TRBD1. V gave up 2 bases and J gave up 5 bases; unmatched junction bases: 11. The CDR3 runs 16 residues. Germline assignment: CDR1 SNHLY and CDR2 FYNNEI. The CDR3, as DNA: TGTGCCAGCAGTGAATCTCCGACAGGGGTGGGCGACGAGCAGTACTTC. This sequence encodes CASSESPTGVGDEQYF.

In this sample, this clone turned up a few times. The chain combines TRBV30 with TRBJ2-1; 14 nucleotides match TRBD2. CDR1 is GTSNPN, CDR2 SVGIG, per germline (reference sequence). CDR3 length: 16 amino acids. With 1 base clipped from V and 11 bases from J, the junction kept 10 bases outside the gene matches. The CDR3 DNA is TGTGCCTGGAGTGACATAATGCGGACTAGCGGGGGGAAGCAGTTCTTC. This gives the protein CAWSDIMRTSGGKQFF.

Only a few counts were recorded for this clone. V usage is TRBV5-4 and J usage is TRBJ2-7, with 8 bases aligning to TRBD1. CDR1 is SGHNT, CDR2 YYREEE, per germline (reference sequence). V dropped 4 bases and J dropped 5; count of bases not matched to a gene: 11. CDR3 length: 15 amino acids. CDR3 protein: CASSPGGAGGNEQYF. CDR3 coding DNA: TGTGCCAGCAGCCCCGGCGGGGCAGGGGGCAACGAGCAGTACTTC.

This clone was counted at least ten times. The chain couples TRBV30 to TRBJ1-1, with unresolved D. The CDR3 runs 12 residues. Germline V CDR1 and CDR2: GTSNPN, SVGIG (reference sequence). V was clipped by 2 bases and J by 1 base, with 5 bases between them. CDR3 region: CAWSQPNTEAFF. CDR3 nucleotide sequence: TGTGCCTGGAGTCAGCCGAACACTGAAGCTTTCTTT. Full variable domain (rest looked up from reference TRBV30 and TRBJ1-1): SQTIHQWPATLVQPVGSPLSLECTVEGTSNPNLYWYRQAAGRGLQLLFYSVGIGQISSEVPQNLSASRPQDRQFILSSKKLLLSDSGFYLCAWSQPNTEAFFGQGTRLTVV.

This clone was counted a few times. The J gene is TRBJ2-4, the V gene TRBV6-1; 7 nucleotides line up with TRBD1. V dropped 2 bases and J dropped 3; count of bases not matched to a gene: 7. The CDR3 is made up of 16 amino acids. The germline V gene encodes CDR1 MNHNS and CDR2 SASEGT. Here the CDR3 reads CASSESHGTDKNIQYF. The CDR3 nucleotides read TGTGCCAGCAGTGAAAGCCACGGGACAGACAAAAACATTCAGTACTTC.

The sample holds one count of this clone. Here the CDR3 DNA reads TGTGCCAGCAGCTTAGACGTGGGCGCGAACACTGAAGCTTTCTTT. Amino acids: CASSLDVGANTEAFF. The chain employs TRBV7-2 and TRBJ1-1, with D uncertain. V gave up 1 base and J gave up 1 base, with 10 bases separating them. The CDR3 length is 15 residues. The germline V gene has CDR1 SGHTA and CDR2 FQGNSA.

This chain links TRBV5-1 with TRBJ2-7; the match to TRBD2 covers 8 bases. The CDR3 is 15 residues long. Germline CDR1 reads SGHRS; CDR2 reads YFSETQ. The V gene end was trimmed by 3 bases and the J gene end by 4 bases; junction bases not matched to a gene: 9. The CDR3 bases are TGCGCCAGCAGCTCGAAAGCGGGAGTTGAGTACGAGCAGTACTTC. It encodes CASSSKAGVEYEQYF.

This clone was found a few times. This chain joins TRBV6-5 and TRBJ1-6, with 8 bases identical to TRBD1. The CDR3 contains 14 residues. V lost 6 bases, J lost 11 bases, and 9 bases stayed unmatched. The germline V gene has CDR1 MNHEY and CDR2 SVGAGI. This CDR3 reads CASRTTRGLTPLHF. In nucleotides, the CDR3 is TGTGCCAGCAGGACCACCAGGGGGCTGACACCCCTCCACTTT.